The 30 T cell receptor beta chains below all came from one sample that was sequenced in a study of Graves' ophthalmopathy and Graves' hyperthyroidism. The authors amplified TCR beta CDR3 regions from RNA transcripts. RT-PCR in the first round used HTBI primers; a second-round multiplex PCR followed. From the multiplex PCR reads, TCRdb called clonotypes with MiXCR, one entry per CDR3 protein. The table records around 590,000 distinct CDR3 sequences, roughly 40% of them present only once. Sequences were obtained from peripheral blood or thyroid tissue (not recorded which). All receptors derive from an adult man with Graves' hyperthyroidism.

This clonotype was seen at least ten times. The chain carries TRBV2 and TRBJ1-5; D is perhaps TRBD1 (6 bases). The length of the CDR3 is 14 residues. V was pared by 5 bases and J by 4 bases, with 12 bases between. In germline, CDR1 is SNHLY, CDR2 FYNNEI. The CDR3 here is CASSIGQSNQPQHF. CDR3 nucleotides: TGTGCCAGCAGTATTGGACAGTCTAATCAGCCCCAGCATTTT.

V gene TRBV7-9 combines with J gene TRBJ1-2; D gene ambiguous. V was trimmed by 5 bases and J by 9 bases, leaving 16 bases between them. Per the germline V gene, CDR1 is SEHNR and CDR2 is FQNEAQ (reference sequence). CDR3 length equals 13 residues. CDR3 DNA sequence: TGTGCCAGCAGCCCCATGGGCGGGGTGAGCTACACCTTC. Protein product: CASSPMGGVSYTF.

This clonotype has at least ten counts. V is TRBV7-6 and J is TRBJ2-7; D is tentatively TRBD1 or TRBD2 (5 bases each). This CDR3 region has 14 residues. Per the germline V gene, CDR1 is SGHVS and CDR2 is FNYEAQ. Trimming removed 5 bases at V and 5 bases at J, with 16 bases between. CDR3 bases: TGTGCCAGCAGCATAACGGGACCCCAAAACGAGCAGTACTTC. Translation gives CASSITGPQNEQYF.

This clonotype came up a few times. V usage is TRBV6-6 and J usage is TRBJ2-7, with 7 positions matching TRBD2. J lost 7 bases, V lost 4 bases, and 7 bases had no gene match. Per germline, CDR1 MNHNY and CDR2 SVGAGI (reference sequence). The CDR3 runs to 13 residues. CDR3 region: CASSCSGGGEQYF. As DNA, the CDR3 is TGTGCCAGCAGTTGCTCGGGGGGAGGTGAGCAGTACTTC.

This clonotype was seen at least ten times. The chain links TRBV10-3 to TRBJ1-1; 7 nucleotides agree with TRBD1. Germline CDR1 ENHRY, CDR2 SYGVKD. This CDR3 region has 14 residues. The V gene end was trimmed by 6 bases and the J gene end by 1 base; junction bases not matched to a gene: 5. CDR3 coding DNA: TGTGCCATCAGAATCGGGACAGCGAACACTGAAGCTTTCTTT. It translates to CAIRIGTANTEAFF.

Here the CDR3 reads CASRTGSSGELFF. The DNA for the CDR3 is TGTGCCAGCAGGACGGGTAGCTCTGGGGAGCTGTTTTTT. The rearrangement joins TRBV28 to TRBJ2-2, with D unclear. The CDR3 length is 13 residues. The V and J ends lost 6 bases and 8 bases respectively, with 13 bases between them. In germline, CDR1 is MDHEN, CDR2 SYDVKM. Full variable domain (rest looked up from reference TRBV28 and TRBJ2-2): DVKVTQSSRYLVKRTGEKVFLECVQDMDHENMFWYRQDPGLGLRLIYFSYDVKMKEKGDIPEGYSVSREKKERFSLILESASTNQTSMYLCASRTGSSGELFFGEGSRLTVL.

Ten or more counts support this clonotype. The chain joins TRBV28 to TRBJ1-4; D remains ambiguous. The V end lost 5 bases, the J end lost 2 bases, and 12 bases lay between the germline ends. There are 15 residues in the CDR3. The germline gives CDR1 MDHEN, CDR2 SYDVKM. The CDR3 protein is CASSTGAMTNEKLFF. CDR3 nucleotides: TGTGCCAGCAGTACGGGTGCGATGACTAATGAAAAACTGTTTTTT.

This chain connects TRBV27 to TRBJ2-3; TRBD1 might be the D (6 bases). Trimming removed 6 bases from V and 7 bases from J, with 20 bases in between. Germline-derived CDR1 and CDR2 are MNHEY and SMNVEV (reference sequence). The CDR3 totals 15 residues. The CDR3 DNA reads TGTGCCAGCAGCCAAAGGCAGGGGCCGGGGAATACGCAGTATTTT. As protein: CASSQRQGPGNTQYF.

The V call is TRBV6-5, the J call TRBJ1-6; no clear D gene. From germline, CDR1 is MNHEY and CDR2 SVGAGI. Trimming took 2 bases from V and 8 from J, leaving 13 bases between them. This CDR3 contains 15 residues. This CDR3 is CASSYGRTEDSPLHF. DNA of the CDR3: TGTGCCAGCAGTTACGGGAGAACGGAGGATTCACCCCTCCACTTT.

CDR3 region: CAISSGTGGDQPQHF. The CDR3 DNA is TGTGCCATCAGTAGCGGGACCGGTGGCGATCAGCCCCAGCATTTT. The chain carries TRBV10-3 and TRBJ1-5; weak D call: TRBD1 (5 bases). This CDR3 spans 15 amino acids. Germline CDR1 ENHRY, CDR2 SYGVKD. Trimming left V 5 bases short and J 5 bases short, with 16 bases between.

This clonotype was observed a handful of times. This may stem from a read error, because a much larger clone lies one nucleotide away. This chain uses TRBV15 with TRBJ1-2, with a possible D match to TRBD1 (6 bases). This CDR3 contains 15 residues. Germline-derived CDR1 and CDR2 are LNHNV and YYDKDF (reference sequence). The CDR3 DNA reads TGTGCCACCAGAGATCTTTACAGGGTGGATAATGGCTGCACCTTC. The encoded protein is CATRDLYRVDNGCTF.

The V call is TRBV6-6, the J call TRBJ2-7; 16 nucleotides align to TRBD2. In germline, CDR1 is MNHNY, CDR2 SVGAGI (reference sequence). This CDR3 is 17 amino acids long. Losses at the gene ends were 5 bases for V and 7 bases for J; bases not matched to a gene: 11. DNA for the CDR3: TGTGCCAGCAGTAAAGACACCGGGACTAGCGGGAGGGGTGAGCAGTACTTC. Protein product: CASSKDTGTSGRGEQYF.

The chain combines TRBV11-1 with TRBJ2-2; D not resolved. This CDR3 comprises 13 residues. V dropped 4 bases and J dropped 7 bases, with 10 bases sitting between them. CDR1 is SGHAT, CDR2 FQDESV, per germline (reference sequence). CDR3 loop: CASSSTHNGELFF. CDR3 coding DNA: TGTGCCAGCAGCTCCACCCACAACGGGGAGCTGTTTTTT.

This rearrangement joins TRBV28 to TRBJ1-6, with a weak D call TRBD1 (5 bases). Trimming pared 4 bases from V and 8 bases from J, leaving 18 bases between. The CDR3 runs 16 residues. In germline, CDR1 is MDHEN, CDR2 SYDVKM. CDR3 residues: CASSSTGTLVDSPLHF. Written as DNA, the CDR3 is TGTGCCAGCAGTTCAACCGGGACGTTGGTTGATTCACCCCTCCACTTT.

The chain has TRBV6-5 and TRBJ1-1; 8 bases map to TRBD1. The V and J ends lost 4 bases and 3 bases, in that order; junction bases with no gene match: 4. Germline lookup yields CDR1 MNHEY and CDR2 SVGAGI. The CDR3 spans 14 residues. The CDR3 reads CASSSGGEDTEAFF. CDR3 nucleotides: TGTGCCAGCAGTTCAGGGGGCGAGGACACTGAAGCTTTCTTT.

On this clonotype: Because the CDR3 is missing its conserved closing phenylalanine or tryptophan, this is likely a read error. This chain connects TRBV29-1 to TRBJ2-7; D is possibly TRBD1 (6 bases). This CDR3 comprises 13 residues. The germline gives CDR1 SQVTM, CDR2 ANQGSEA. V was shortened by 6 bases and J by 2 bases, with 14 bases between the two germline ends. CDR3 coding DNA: TGCAGCGTCGAGACAGGAATGACCTACGAGCAGTACCTC. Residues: CSVETGMTYEQYL.

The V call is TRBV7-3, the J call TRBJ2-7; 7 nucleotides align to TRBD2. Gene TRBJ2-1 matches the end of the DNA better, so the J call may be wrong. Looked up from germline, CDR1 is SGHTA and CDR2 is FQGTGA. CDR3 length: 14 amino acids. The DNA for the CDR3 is TGTGCCAGCAGCCTGACTAGCTTCCTCAATGAGCAGTTCTTC. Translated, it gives CASSLTSFLNEQFF.

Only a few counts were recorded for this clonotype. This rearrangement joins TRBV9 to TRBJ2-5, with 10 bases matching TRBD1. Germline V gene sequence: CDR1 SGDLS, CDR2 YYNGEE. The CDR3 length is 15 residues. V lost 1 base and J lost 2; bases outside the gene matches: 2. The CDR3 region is CASSVRDRGQETQYF. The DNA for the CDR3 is TGTGCCAGCAGCGTAAGGGACAGGGGACAAGAGACCCAGTACTTC.

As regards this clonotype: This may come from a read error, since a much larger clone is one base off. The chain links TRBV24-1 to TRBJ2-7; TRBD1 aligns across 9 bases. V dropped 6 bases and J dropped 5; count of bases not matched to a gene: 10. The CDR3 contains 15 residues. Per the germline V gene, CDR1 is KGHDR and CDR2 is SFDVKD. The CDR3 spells CATSSTGQGWDEQYF. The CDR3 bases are TGTGCCACCAGTTCGACAGGACAGGGGTGGGACGAGCAGTACTTC.

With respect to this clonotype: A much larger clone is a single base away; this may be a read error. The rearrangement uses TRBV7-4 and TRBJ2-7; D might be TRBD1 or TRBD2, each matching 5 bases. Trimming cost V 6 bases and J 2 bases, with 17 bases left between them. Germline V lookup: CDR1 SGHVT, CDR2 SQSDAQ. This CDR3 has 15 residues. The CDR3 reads CASSSSGTLPYEQYF. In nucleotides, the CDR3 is TGTGCCAGCAGTTCCTCCGGGACGCTTCCCTACGAGCAGTACTTC.

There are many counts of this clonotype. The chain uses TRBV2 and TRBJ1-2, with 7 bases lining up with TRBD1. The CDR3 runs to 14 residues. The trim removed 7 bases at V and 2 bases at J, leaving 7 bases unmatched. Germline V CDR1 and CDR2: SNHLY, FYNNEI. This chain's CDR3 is CASTVDRVNYGYTF. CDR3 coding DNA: TGTGCCAGCACCGTTGACAGGGTAAACTATGGCTACACCTTC.

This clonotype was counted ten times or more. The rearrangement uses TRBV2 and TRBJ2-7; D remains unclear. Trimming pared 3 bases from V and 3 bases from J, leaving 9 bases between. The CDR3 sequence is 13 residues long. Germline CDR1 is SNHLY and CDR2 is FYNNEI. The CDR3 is CASSDLSVYEQYF. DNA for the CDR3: TGTGCCAGCAGTGATTTGTCAGTCTACGAGCAGTACTTC.

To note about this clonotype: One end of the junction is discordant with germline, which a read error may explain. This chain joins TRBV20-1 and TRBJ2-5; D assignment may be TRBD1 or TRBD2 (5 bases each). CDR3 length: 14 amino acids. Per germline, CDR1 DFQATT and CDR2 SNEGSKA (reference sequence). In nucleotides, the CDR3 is TGCAGTGCCGGACCGGGACCAGCGAGAGAGACCCAGCACTTC. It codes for CSAGPGPARETQHF.

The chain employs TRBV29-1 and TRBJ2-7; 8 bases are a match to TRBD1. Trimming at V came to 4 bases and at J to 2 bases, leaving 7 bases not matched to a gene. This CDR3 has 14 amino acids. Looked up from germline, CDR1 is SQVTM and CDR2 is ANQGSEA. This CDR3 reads CSVVVAGGAYEQYF. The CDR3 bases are TGCAGCGTTGTGGTAGCAGGGGGCGCCTACGAGCAGTACTTC.

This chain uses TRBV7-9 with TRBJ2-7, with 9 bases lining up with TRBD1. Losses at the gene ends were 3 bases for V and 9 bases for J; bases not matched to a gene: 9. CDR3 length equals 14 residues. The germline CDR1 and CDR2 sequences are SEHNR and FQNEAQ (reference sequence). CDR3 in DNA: TGTGCCAGCAGCTTCCGGGACAGGGACGTCGGGCAGTACTTC. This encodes CASSFRDRDVGQYF.

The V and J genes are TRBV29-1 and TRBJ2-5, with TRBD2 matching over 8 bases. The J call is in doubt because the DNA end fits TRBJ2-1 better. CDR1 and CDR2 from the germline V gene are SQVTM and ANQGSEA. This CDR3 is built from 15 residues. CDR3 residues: CSVHRGGYRYNEQFF. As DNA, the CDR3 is TGCAGCGTCCATCGGGGGGGCTACCGTTACAATGAGCAGTTCTTC.

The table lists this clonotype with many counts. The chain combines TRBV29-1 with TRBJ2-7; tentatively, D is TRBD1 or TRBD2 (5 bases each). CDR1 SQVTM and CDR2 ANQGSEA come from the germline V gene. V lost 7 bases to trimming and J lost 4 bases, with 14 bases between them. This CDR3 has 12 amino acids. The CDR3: CSASIGAYEQYF. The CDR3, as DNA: TGCAGCGCCAGCATCGGGGCATACGAGCAGTACTTC.

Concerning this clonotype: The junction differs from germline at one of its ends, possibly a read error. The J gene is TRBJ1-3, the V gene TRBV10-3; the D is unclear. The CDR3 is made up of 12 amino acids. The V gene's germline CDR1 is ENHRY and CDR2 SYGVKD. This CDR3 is CAISESGNTTYF. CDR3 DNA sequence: TGTGCCATCAGTGAGTCTGGGAACACCACATATTTT.

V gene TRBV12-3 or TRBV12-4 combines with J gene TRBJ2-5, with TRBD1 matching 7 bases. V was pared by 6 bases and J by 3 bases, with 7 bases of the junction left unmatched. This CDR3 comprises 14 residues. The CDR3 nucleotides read TGTGCCAGCAGCATTACTGGGACAGAAGAGACCCAGTACTTC. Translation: CASSITGTEETQYF.

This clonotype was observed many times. CDR3 in DNA: TGTGCCAGCAGTGGACTAGCGGGAGGGGCGAACACCGGGGAGCTGTTTTTT. Protein sequence: CASSGLAGGANTGELFF. The chain joins TRBV2 to TRBJ2-2; TRBD2 matches 14 bases. The germline V gene encodes CDR1 SNHLY and CDR2 FYNNEI. This CDR3 has 17 amino acids. The trim removed 4 bases at V and 0 bases at J, leaving 1 base unmatched.